This T cell receptor beta chain derives from a study of human T cells and chemical hapten exposure. The time point denotes: healthy volunteer bleed at 2 weeks. Total RNA was extracted from unfractionated whole blood. Study-level findings and limits: After DPC sensitization, TCRs above 1 in 1000 frequency showed no change.

TCRdb reanalysed the RACE reads using MiXCR and keeps one entry per CDR3 protein. The top ten clones hold approximately 10% of a sample with about 31,000 distinct CDR3 sequences, approximately 7.4% of them seen once. This clonotype was seen repeatedly, ten times or more. Its antigen is as yet unknown. The V gene's germline CDR1 is SQVTM and CDR2 ANQGSEA. The CDR3 spans 14 residues. V shed 0 bases, J shed 2 bases, and the junction held 4 bases outside the gene matches. Input material: whole blood. The V gene is TRBV29-1, the J gene TRBJ2-7; 7 nucleotides agree with TRBD1. The source of this sequence is a human donor in good health. Some clones in this sample may be carry-over from other donors' samples. The CDR3 loop reads CSVEENRGPYEQYF. For the CDR3, the DNA is TGCAGCGTTGAAGAAAACAGGGGACCCTACGAGCAGTACTTC.